These 27 T cell receptor beta chains share one sample of origin, sequenced in a study of CD8+ T cells in alopecia areata (dated by TCRdb to 2016 to 2019). The sample's time point label, decoded: around 24 weeks on oral tofacitinib. The treatment or condition label corresponds to: oral pan-JAK inhibitor, 5-10 mg twice daily. Libraries were constructed by the immunoSEQ multiplex PCR assay. RNA was extracted from all samples and reverse transcribed into cDNA as template for TCR sequencing. TCRdb carries this immuneACCESS record with in-frame sequences only. Its versions omit some clonotypes, under half of them owing to an unresolved V gene in the studies checked, with the rest unexplained. The sample profile shows 150,000 to 200,000 clones; more than 50% of them were found once. In total, the top ten clones hold approximately 1% of the sample. The sample was CD4+ T cells sorted from blood, taken at week 24, from a patient treated with tofacitinib. These receptors came from a human donor with alopecia areata.

The V call is TRBV2, the J call TRBJ2-1, with D maybe TRBD1 (6 bases). There are 16 residues in the CDR3. Deletions cut 3 bases from V and 2 bases from J, with 14 bases between. Germline assignment: CDR1 SNHLY and CDR2 FYNNEI. The CDR3 bases are TGTGCCAGCAGTGATGTCAGGGGTAAGGCCTACAATGAGCAGTTCTTC. It codes for CASSDVRGKAYNEQFF. The full variable domain, rest sourced from reference TRBV2 and TRBJ2-1, is EPEVTQTPSHQVTQMGQEVILRCVPISNHLYFYWYRQILGQKVEFLVSFYNNEISEKSEIFDDQFSVERPDGSNFTLKIRSTKLEDSAMYFCASSDVRGKAYNEQFFGPGTRLTVL.

The V gene is TRBV2, the J gene TRBJ2-5; the D gene is possibly TRBD2 (6 bases). Germline assignment: CDR1 SNHLY and CDR2 FYNNEI. V lost 7 bases to trimming and J lost 4 bases, with 10 bases between them. The CDR3 has 12 amino acids. The DNA for the CDR3 is TGTGCCAGCAACGGGGGAGGAGAGACCCAGTACTTC. Its translation: CASNGGGETQYF.

Only one count was recorded for this clone. V gene TRBV5-6 combines with J gene TRBJ2-2; 7 bases align to TRBD1. The CDR3 spans 15 residues. CDR1 is SGHDT and CDR2 is YYEEEE in the germline V gene. V was clipped by 4 bases and J by 1 base; unmatched bases: 4. The CDR3: CASSPDRRNTGELFF. CDR3 DNA: TGTGCCAGCAGCCCGGACAGGAGGAACACCGGGGAGCTGTTTTTT. Based on the CDR3 plus reference TRBV5-6 and TRBJ2-2, the full variable domain is DAGVTQSPTHLIKTRGQQVTLRCSPKSGHDTVSWYQQALGQGPQFIFQYYEEEERQRGNFPDRFSGHQFPNYSSELNVNALLLGDSALYLCASSPDRRNTGELFFGEGSRLTVL.

The chain links TRBV7-9 to TRBJ1-4; the match to TRBD1 covers 9 bases. Germline trimming cut 5 bases from V and 8 bases from J; bases unmatched to any gene: 12. This CDR3 comprises 16 residues. The germline gives CDR1 SEHNR, CDR2 FQNEAQ (reference sequence). The CDR3 loop reads CASSRLAGTGREKLFF. DNA of the CDR3: TGTGCCAGCAGCCGGTTGGCCGGGACAGGGCGCGAAAAACTGTTTTTT.

The chain has TRBV30 and TRBJ2-3; tentatively, D is TRBD2 (5 bases). Trimming took 4 bases from V and 2 from J, leaving 13 bases between them. Germline values: CDR1 GTSNPN, CDR2 SVGIG (reference sequence). The CDR3 contains 14 residues. As DNA, the CDR3 is TGTGCCTGGACCGGGATCACCCTCACAGATACGCAGTATTTT. This sequence encodes CAWTGITLTDTQYF. Looking up the rest from reference TRBV30 and TRBJ2-3 gives the full variable domain: SQTIHQWPATLVQPVGSPLSLECTVEGTSNPNLYWYRQAAGRGLQLLFYSVGIGQISSEVPQNLSASRPQDRQFILSSKKLLLSDSGFYLCAWTGITLTDTQYFGPGTRLTVL.

This clone was found a few times. This chain connects TRBV7-3 to TRBJ1-1; no firm D call. The CDR3 spans 15 residues. Looked up from germline, CDR1 is SGHTA and CDR2 is FQGTGA. Trimming stripped 4 bases from V and 0 bases from J, with 12 bases between. CDR3 DNA: TGTGCCAGCAGCTCGAGCCCAGCCCTGAACACTGAAGCTTTCTTT. The encoded protein is CASSSSPALNTEAFF.

There are a few counts of this clone. The chain combines TRBV29-1 with TRBJ1-1; D gene ambiguous. Germline V gene data show CDR1 as SQVTM and CDR2 as ANQGSEA. This CDR3 has 13 amino acids. The V end lost 4 bases, the J end lost 0 bases, and 9 bases lay between the germline ends. CDR3 nucleotides: TGCAGCGTTGTTAGGAAAATGAACACTGAAGCTTTCTTT. Protein product: CSVVRKMNTEAFF. Supplemented by reference TRBV29-1 and TRBJ1-1, the full variable domain reads SAVISQKPSRDICQRGTSLTIQCQVDSQVTMMFWYRQQPGQSLTLIATANQGSEATYESGFVIDKFPISRPNLTFSTLTVSNMSPEDSSIYLCSVVRKMNTEAFFGQGTRLTVV.

V gene TRBV29-1 combines with J gene TRBJ2-7, with D perhaps TRBD1 (6 bases). CDR3 length: 13 residues. CDR1 and CDR2 from the germline V gene are SQVTM and ANQGSEA. Deletions cut 2 bases from V and 4 bases from J, with 12 bases between. The CDR3 sequence is CSVENPQGYEQYF. CDR3 DNA sequence: TGCAGCGTTGAAAACCCCCAGGGGTACGAGCAGTACTTC.

The V and J genes are TRBV2 and TRBJ1-1; D remains ambiguous. Germline V gene sequence: CDR1 SNHLY, CDR2 FYNNEI. The CDR3 loop spans 12 amino acids. V was clipped by 4 bases and J by 4 bases, with 7 bases between them. The CDR3 DNA is TGTGCCAGCAGTGGGTCAGGCACTGAAGCTTTCTTT. It is translated as CASSGSGTEAFF.

This chain joins TRBV2 and TRBJ2-1, with 10 nucleotides matching TRBD2. J was trimmed by 5 bases and V by 4 bases; bases with no gene match: 11. The V gene's germline CDR1 is SNHLY and CDR2 FYNNEI. CDR3 length: 17 residues. The CDR3 reads CASSGLAGDYTNNEQFF. Written as DNA, the CDR3 is TGTGCCAGCAGTGGGCTAGCGGGGGACTACACCAACAATGAGCAGTTCTTC.

CDR3 in amino acids: CASSRPGELFF. DNA for the CDR3: TGTGCCAGCAGCCGTCCCGGGGAGCTGTTTTTT. This chain joins TRBV14 and TRBJ2-2; D call uncertain. Per germline, CDR1 SGHDN and CDR2 FVKESK. V was clipped by 4 bases and J by 6 bases, with 3 bases between them. The CDR3 extends over 11 amino acids.

This clone has just a few counts. V gene TRBV7-2 combines with J gene TRBJ2-3; D is unresolved. V was trimmed by 1 base and J by 5 bases, leaving 10 bases between them. The V gene's germline CDR1 is SGHTA and CDR2 FQGNSA. The CDR3 runs to 14 residues. The CDR3 sequence: CASSLEPQVDTQYF. In DNA form, the CDR3 reads TGTGCCAGCAGCTTAGAACCTCAGGTAGATACGCAGTATTTT.

V is TRBV13 and J is TRBJ2-7; 13 bases are shared with TRBD2. The J segment lost 3 bases and the V segment lost 2 bases, leaving 7 bases of the junction unmatched. CDR1 is PRHDT and CDR2 is FYEKMQ in the germline V gene (reference sequence). This CDR3 comprises 17 residues. The CDR3 DNA sequence: TGTGCCAGCAGCTTACGGAGACTAGCGGGGGGACTCTACGAGCAGTACTTC. Its translation: CASSLRRLAGGLYEQYF. The whole variable domain, filled in from reference TRBV13 and TRBJ2-7, reads AAGVIQSPRHLIKEKRETATLKCYPIPRHDTVYWYQQGPGQDPQFLISFYEKMQSDKGSIPDRFSAQQFSDYHSELNMSSLELGDSALYFCASSLRRLAGGLYEQYFGPGTRLTVT.

In nucleotides, the CDR3 is TGCAGCGTTGACGGGCTAGCGGTGACAGATACGCAGTATTTT. It yields the protein CSVDGLAVTDTQYF. This sequence joins TRBV29-1 and TRBJ2-3, with TRBD2 matching 7 bases. The V gene's germline CDR1 is SQVTM and CDR2 ANQGSEA. With V trimmed by 3 bases and J by 3 bases, 6 bases remained unmatched. The CDR3 runs to 14 residues.

The rearrangement uses TRBV6-1 and TRBJ2-3; tentative D call: TRBD1 (6 bases). Trimming pared 2 bases from V and 0 bases from J, leaving 9 bases between. CDR1 MNHNS and CDR2 SASEGT come from the germline V gene. The CDR3 totals 15 residues. In DNA form, the CDR3 reads TGTGCCAGCAGTGAACAGACAGGAAGCACAGATACGCAGTATTTT. As protein: CASSEQTGSTDTQYF.

The rearrangement joins TRBV7-2 to TRBJ2-5; TRBD2 aligns across 7 bases. Looked up from germline, CDR1 is SGHTA and CDR2 is FQGNSA. Trimming removed 6 bases from V and 1 base from J; junction bases left unmatched: 2. The length of the CDR3 is 13 residues. The DNA of the CDR3 is TGTGCCAGCAGAAGCGGGATCCAAGAGACCCAGTACTTC. Amino acid sequence: CASRSGIQETQYF. Full variable domain (remainder filled in from reference TRBV7-2 and TRBJ2-5): GAGVSQSPSNKVTEKGKDVELRCDPISGHTALYWYRQSLGQGLEFLIYFQGNSAPDKSGLPSDRFSAERTGGSVSTLTIQRTQQEDSAVYLCASRSGIQETQYFGPGTRLLVL.

The rearrangement joins TRBV29-1 to TRBJ2-2; TRBD2 matches at 13 bases. This CDR3 is 15 amino acids long. Germline CDR1 reads SQVTM; CDR2 reads ANQGSEA. V was clipped by 6 bases and J by 6 bases; unmatched bases: 7. For the CDR3, the DNA is TGCAGCGTCTCCCCACTAGCGGGGGGGTCCGGGGAGCTGTTTTTT. Its translation is CSVSPLAGGSGELFF.

This clone was seen a handful of times. The CDR3 protein is CASSTAGANVLTF. The CDR3 region has the DNA TGCGCATCTTCGACGGCTGGGGCCAACGTCCTGACTTTC. The V and J genes are TRBV29-1 and TRBJ2-6; D not resolved. The germline gives CDR1 SQVTM, CDR2 ANQGSEA. The CDR3 spans 13 residues. The whole variable domain, remainder taken from reference TRBV29-1 and TRBJ2-6, is SAVISQKPSRDICQRGTSLTIQCQVDSQVTMMFWYRQQPGQSLTLIATANQGSEATYESGFVIDKFPISRPNLTFSTLTVSNMSPEDSSIYLCASSTAGANVLTFGAGSRLTVL.

This chain joins TRBV15 and TRBJ2-2; 8 bases match TRBD1. The CDR3 is 16 residues long. V lost 1 base to trimming and J lost 4 bases; unmatched junction nucleotides: 5. The germline CDR1 and CDR2 sequences are LNHNV and YYDKDF (reference sequence). CDR3 DNA sequence: TGTGCCACCAGCAGAGTCAGGGGGCAAGGCACCGGGGAGCTGTTTTTT. Protein sequence: CATSRVRGQGTGELFF.

CDR3 DNA: TGTGCCGCCTCAGGAGGGTTGGATTCACCCCTCCACTTT. Translated, it gives CAASGGLDSPLHF. The chain employs TRBV30 and TRBJ1-6; D gene unclear. Germline CDR1 and CDR2: GTSNPN and SVGIG (reference sequence). Trimming took 8 bases from V and 8 from J, leaving 16 bases between them. This CDR3 spans 13 amino acids.

V usage is TRBV28 and J usage is TRBJ1-2; 7 positions agree with TRBD1. This CDR3 region has 12 residues. The V gene's germline CDR1 is MDHEN and CDR2 SYDVKM. Trimming took 6 bases from V and 5 from J; bases not matched to a gene: 3. CDR3: CASRLQGYGYTF. CDR3 sequence (DNA): TGTGCCAGCAGATTACAGGGGTATGGCTACACCTTC.

This clone was seen a handful of times. This chain joins TRBV2 and TRBJ2-6; TRBD1 might be the D (5 bases). Between the trimmed V and J ends, which lost 6 bases and 0 bases, there was a span of 15 bases. Germline CDR1 SNHLY, CDR2 FYNNEI. The CDR3 has 17 amino acids. The CDR3 spells CASSPWTSPSGANVLTF. The DNA of the CDR3 is TGTGCCAGCAGCCCCTGGACAAGTCCCTCTGGGGCCAACGTCCTGACTTTC.

This clone was detected only a few times. The rearrangement joins TRBV29-1 to TRBJ2-4; 8 positions match TRBD1. CDR1 is SQVTM, CDR2 ANQGSEA, per germline. The CDR3 runs to 13 residues. V was clipped by 7 bases and J by 4 bases; unmatched bases: 6. The CDR3 DNA sequence: TGCAGCGCCCGGGACAGGCAAAAAAACATTCAGTACTTC. This encodes CSARDRQKNIQYF.

This chain connects TRBV30 to TRBJ1-3; the D gene is possibly TRBD1 (6 bases). Germline V CDR1 and CDR2: GTSNPN, SVGIG (reference sequence). This CDR3 is built from 14 residues. The germline V and J ends were trimmed by 8 bases and 2 bases, with 16 bases remaining between them. Here the CDR3 reads CARGPGGAGNTIYF. In nucleotides, the CDR3 is TGTGCCCGGGGGCCGGGGGGAGCTGGAAACACCATATATTTT. Drawing the rest from reference TRBV30 and TRBJ1-3, the complete variable domain is SQTIHQWPATLVQPVGSPLSLECTVEGTSNPNLYWYRQAAGRGLQLLFYSVGIGQISSEVPQNLSASRPQDRQFILSSKKLLLSDSGFYLCARGPGGAGNTIYFGEGSWLTVV.

This clone appeared a few times. The chain combines TRBV10-3 with TRBJ1-2; TRBD1 agrees at 7 bases. Germline values: CDR1 ENHRY, CDR2 SYGVKD. The CDR3 loop spans 13 amino acids. Germline trimming cut 7 bases from V and 5 bases from J; bases unmatched to any gene: 7. The CDR3 spells CAITPRRGYGYTF. The CDR3 DNA follows: TGTGCCATCACCCCACGCAGGGGGTATGGCTACACCTTC.

This clone has more than one count but fewer than ten. The chain carries TRBV28 and TRBJ2-6; perhaps TRBD1 as D (5 bases). This CDR3 region has 15 residues. Germline-derived CDR1 and CDR2 are MDHEN and SYDVKM. V lost 7 bases and J 2 bases, leaving 12 bases between the germline ends. The CDR3: CASKGKIAGANVLTF. For the CDR3, the DNA is TGTGCCAGCAAGGGGAAAATCGCTGGGGCCAACGTCCTGACTTTC.

Only a few counts were recorded for this clone. V and J are TRBV6-6 and TRBJ2-7; D might be TRBD1 or TRBD2, each matching 5 bases. Germline values: CDR1 MNHNY, CDR2 SVGAGI (reference sequence). V dropped 6 bases and J dropped 6 bases, with 15 bases sitting between them. The CDR3 consists of 13 residues. The CDR3 sequence is CASSPLAGTEQYF. The DNA of the CDR3 is TGTGCCAGCAGCCCTCTGGCAGGGACCGAGCAGTACTTC.